This is a list of T cell receptor beta chains from one sample in a study of shared clonotypes between healthy human individuals. The method was immunoSEQ multiplex PCR; TCRdb's version includes in-frame clones alone and lacks a portion of them. The data hold over 400,000 clones, with around 80% observed a single time. Sequencing used PBMCs. These receptor sequences come from a woman aged 40 to 50 in good health. Some clones in this sample may be carry-over from other donors' samples. Each CDR3 is given with its conserved first and last residue. A D gene is named only where the DNA matches it firmly. Clone size is shown for a subset of rows, as once, few, many or a class of expanded clone.

V gene	D gene	J gene	clone size	CDR3 DNA	CDR3 protein
TRBV5-4	TRBD2	TRBJ2-5	.	TGTGCCAGCAGCTTATTAGCGGGGAGACAAGAGACCCAGTACTTC	CASSLLAGRQETQYF
TRBV28	.	TRBJ2-1	few	TGTGCCACCCAGGTAGAGAATGAGCAGTTCTTC	CATQVENEQFF
TRBV6-1	TRBD1	TRBJ1-2	.	TGTGCCAGCAGGGACAGGGGGACGGGTGGCTACACCTTC	CASRDRGTGGYTF
TRBV15	TRBD2	TRBJ2-7	.	TGTGCCACCAGCAGTAGCGGGAGTGCCTACGAGCAGTACTTC	CATSSSGSAYEQYF
TRBV6-5	TRBD2	TRBJ2-7	.	TGTGCCAGCAGTTACTCGACGACTAGCGTAGACTACGAGCAGTACTTC	CASSYSTTSVDYEQYF
TRBV2	.	TRBJ2-7	.	TGTGCCAGCAGTGGGGCTCAGGGAGGCGAGCAGTACTTC	CASSGAQGGEQYF
TRBV29-1	TRBD1	TRBJ2-7	.	TGCAGCGTTGTTGGTACAGGGGTCACCTACGAGCAGTACTTC	CSVVGTGVTYEQYF
TRBV27	TRBD1	TRBJ1-2	.	TGTGCCAGCAGTTCACAACAGGGGGCGGATGGCTACACCTTC	CASSSQQGADGYTF
TRBV18	TRBD1	TRBJ1-1	.	TGTGCCAGCTCACACGGACAGGGTGACACTGAAGCTTTCTTT	CASSHGQGDTEAFF
TRBV6-6	.	TRBJ2-4	.	TGTGCCAGCAGTTTGTCACAGGGTGGGAGTTTGGACATTCAGTACTTC	CASSLSQGGSLDIQYF
TRBV19	.	TRBJ2-7	.	TGTGCCAGTAGTATAGGGAACAGAGCGGGTTACTACGAGCAGTACTTC	CASSIGNRAGYYEQYF
TRBV4-3	.	TRBJ2-2	.	TGCGCCAGCAGCCAAGATAGGTTCTTGGGAGTCGGGACCGGGGAGCTGTTTTTT	CASSQDRFLGVGTGELFF
TRBV2	.	TRBJ1-4	.	TGTGCCAGCATAAGATCGCCGCAGGGCTATGAAAAACTGTTTTTT	CASIRSPQGYEKLFF
TRBV6-1	TRBD1	TRBJ1-5	.	TGTGCCAGCGGTGACAGGGGGACCAATCAGCCCCAGCATTTT	CASGDRGTNQPQHF
TRBV11-3	.	TRBJ2-1	.	TGTGCCAGCAGCTTAGAGTGGGACAATGAGCAGTTCTTC	CASSLEWDNEQFF
TRBV15	.	TRBJ1-1	.	TGTGCCACCAGCAGAGGGGGAAGTCTGGCGAACACTGAAGCTTTCTTT	CATSRGGSLANTEAFF
TRBV13	.	TRBJ2-7	.	TGTGCCAGCAGCTCCGCCCCCGCCTACGAGCAGTACTTC	CASSSAPAYEQYF
TRBV19	.	TRBJ2-2	.	TGTGCCAGTAGTAGGGCCCGTGACGCCGGGGAGCTGTTTTTT	CASSRARDAGELFF
TRBV5-1	.	TRBJ2-6	.	TGCGCCAGCATGGCGGGGATTGCGGCCAACGTCCTGACTTTC	CASMAGIAANVLTF
TRBV9	TRBD2	TRBJ2-1	.	TGTGCCAGCAGCGCGCTAGCGGGAGGTTCGGTTGAGCAGTTCTTC	CASSALAGGSVEQFF
TRBV10-3	.	TRBJ2-1	.	TGTGCCATCAGTGCTTCGTTTGAGCAGTTCTTC	CAISASFEQFF
TRBV6-1	.	TRBJ2-6	.	TGTGCCAGCACCCCCGCCGGGGCCAACGTCCTGACTTTC	CASTPAGANVLTF
TRBV19	.	TRBJ1-2	.	TGTGCCAGTAGTATATCGACGGGAGGGTATGGCTACACCTTC	CASSISTGGYGYTF
TRBV18	.	TRBJ1-2	.	TGTGCCAGCTCACCAGACAGCGGAAACTATGGCTACACCTTC	CASSPDSGNYGYTF
TRBV5-1	.	TRBJ2-7	.	TGCGCCAGCAGCTTGTCTTGGGAAGACGAGCAGTACTTC	CASSLSWEDEQYF
TRBV7-3	TRBD2	TRBJ2-5	.	TGTGCCAGCAGCACCTCGGCGGCGGGAGGGCGGGAGACCCAGTACTTC	CASSTSAAGGRETQYF
TRBV4-1	.	TRBJ2-7	once	TGCGCCAGCAGCCAACCCGGGACCAAGTACGAGCAGTACTTC	CASSQPGTKYEQYF